These 10 T cell receptor beta chains came from one sample sequenced in a study of blood T cell repertoires in COVID-19. Measured with immunoSEQ multiplex PCR; TCRdb has only the in-frame clones, and not every one. The sample consists of 270,000 or so clones, roughly nine tenths of them appearing once. The sequencing input was peripheral blood. The source is a man aged 35 to 55 with active or convalescent COVID-19.

This clone has only a few counts. The genes are TRBV7-2 and TRBJ2-4, with D perhaps matching TRBD2 (5 bases). Looked up from germline, CDR1 is SGHTA and CDR2 is FQGNSA. This CDR3 spans 16 amino acids. Deletions cut 6 bases from V and 0 bases from J, with 15 bases between. The CDR3 DNA is TGTGCCAGCAGTTCAGGCCGAGGGCTAGCCAAAAACATTCAGTACTTC. The encoded protein is CASSSGRGLAKNIQYF.

The chain carries TRBV11-2 and TRBJ1-2; a weak D match, TRBD1 (5 bases). The ends were cut back, 0 bases at V and 4 bases at J, with 9 bases in the middle. The CDR3 covers 14 residues. Germline CDR1 and CDR2: SGHAT and FQNNGV. The CDR3 DNA follows: TGTGCCAGCAGCTTAGAGGCGGGGCCCTATGGCTACACCTTC. Translated: CASSLEAGPYGYTF.

The chain carries TRBV19 and TRBJ1-6, with TRBD1 matching over 9 bases. Germline V lookup: CDR1 LNHDA, CDR2 SQIVND (reference sequence). The CDR3 totals 16 residues. V shed 5 bases, J shed 6 bases, and the junction held 8 bases outside the gene matches. In DNA, the CDR3 is TGTGCCAGTAGTTCAACAGGGGGCAGTGGTAATTCACCCCTCCACTTT. Translated, it gives CASSSTGGSGNSPLHF. Full variable domain (remainder filled in from reference TRBV19 and TRBJ1-6): DGGITQSPKYLFRKEGQNVTLSCEQNLNHDAMYWYRQDPGQGLRLIYYSQIVNDFQKGDIAEGYSVSREKKESFPLTVTSAQKNPTAFYLCASSSTGGSGNSPLHFGNGTRLTVT.

The chain recombines TRBV24-1 with TRBJ1-4; 8 positions agree with TRBD1. The CDR3 spans 16 residues. In germline, CDR1 is KGHDR, CDR2 SFDVKD. V shed 7 bases, J shed 5 bases, and the junction held 11 bases outside the gene matches. CDR3 DNA: TGTGCCACCAGAAAACAGGGGGAAGGGCAAAATGAAAAACTGTTTTTT. Protein product: CATRKQGEGQNEKLFF.

This chain joins TRBV28 and TRBJ1-2; 10 bases map to TRBD1. CDR1 is MDHEN and CDR2 is SYDVKM in the germline V gene. After removal of 6 bases from V and 4 bases from J, the junction contained 17 bases not matched to a gene. The CDR3 covers 18 residues. The CDR3 spells CASSISRWGTGDFYGYTF. The CDR3 nucleotides are TGTGCCAGCAGCATCTCCCGTTGGGGGACAGGGGACTTCTATGGCTACACCTTC.

The chain recombines TRBV10-1 with TRBJ2-1, with 7 bases matching TRBD1. Germline V CDR1 and CDR2: WNHNN, SYGVQD (reference sequence). Trimming removed 8 bases from V and 7 bases from J; junction bases left unmatched: 8. CDR3 length: 13 amino acids. CDR3 in amino acids: CASSDRDWNEQFF. In DNA form, the CDR3 reads TGCGCCAGCTCCGACAGGGATTGGAATGAGCAGTTCTTC.

This chain links TRBV2 with TRBJ1-5; a possible D gene is TRBD1 (5 bases). V shed 6 bases and J shed 2 bases, with 11 bases lying between them. Germline CDR1 is SNHLY and CDR2 is FYNNEI. The CDR3 totals 14 residues. CDR3 sequence: CASRGLSGNQPQHF. The CDR3 nucleotides read TGTGCCAGCAGGGGGCTTTCCGGCAATCAGCCCCAGCATTTT.

The DNA for the CDR3 is TGTGCCAGCAGTCCCTCGTGGGGCCCATCCTACAATGAGCAGTTCTTC. This sequence encodes CASSPSWGPSYNEQFF. The chain is built from TRBV28 and TRBJ2-1, with D perhaps matching TRBD1 (5 bases). This CDR3 has 16 residues. The germline V and J ends were trimmed by 5 bases and 1 base, with 15 bases remaining between them. Germline assignment: CDR1 MDHEN and CDR2 SYDVKM.

CDR3 loop: CASSSVYGEAFF. The CDR3 DNA is TGTGCCAGCAGTTCCGTCTATGGTGAAGCTTTCTTT. The chain links TRBV11-2 to TRBJ1-1; D ambiguous. Germline lookup yields CDR1 SGHAT and CDR2 FQNNGV. The CDR3 consists of 12 residues. Trimming removed 6 bases at V and 7 bases at J, with 12 bases between. The whole variable domain, filled in from reference TRBV11-2 and TRBJ1-1, reads EAGVAQSPRYKIIEKRQSVAFWCNPISGHATLYWYQQILGQGPKLLIQFQNNGVVDDSQLPKDRFSAERLKGVDSTLKIQPAKLEDSAVYLCASSSVYGEAFFGQGTRLTVV.

Written as DNA, the CDR3 is TGTGCCAGCAGCGCAACAGGGGGTCGAGAGACCCAGTACTTC. This encodes CASSATGGRETQYF. The rearrangement joins TRBV7-9 to TRBJ2-5, with 8 positions matching TRBD1. This CDR3 is built from 14 residues. The germline gives CDR1 SEHNR, CDR2 FQNEAQ (reference sequence). V dropped 5 bases and J dropped 4; count of bases not matched to a gene: 6.